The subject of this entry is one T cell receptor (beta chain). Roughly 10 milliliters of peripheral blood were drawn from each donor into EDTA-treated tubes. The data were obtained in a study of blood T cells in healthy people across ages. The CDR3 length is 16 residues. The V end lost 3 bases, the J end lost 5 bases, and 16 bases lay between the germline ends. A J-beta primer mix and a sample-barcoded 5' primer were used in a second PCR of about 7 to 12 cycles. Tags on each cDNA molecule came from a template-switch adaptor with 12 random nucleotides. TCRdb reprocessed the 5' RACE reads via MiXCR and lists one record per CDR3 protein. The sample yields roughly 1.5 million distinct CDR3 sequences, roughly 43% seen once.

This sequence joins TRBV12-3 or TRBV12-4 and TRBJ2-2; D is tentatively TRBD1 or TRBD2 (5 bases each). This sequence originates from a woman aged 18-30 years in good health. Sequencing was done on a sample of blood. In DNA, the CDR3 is TGTGCCAGCAGTTTTTTTGTGGGGGATATAACCGGGGAGCTGTTTTTT. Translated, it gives CASSFFVGDITGELFF.